This TCR beta chain emerged from a study of neurological immune-mediated disorders. This clonotype appeared many times. The cDNA was generated by 5'RACE with 10-nucleotide random UMIs. TCRdb redid the calling of the 5' RACE reads with MiXCR, one entry per CDR3 protein. The sample has more than 75,000 distinct CDR3 sequences, 4.3% seen once. Regarding time point: longitudinal time-point 3. Sequencing was performed on PBMCs. The receptor's source is a woman in her fifties or sixties with multiple sclerosis.

The CDR3 coding sequence is TGCAGCGTTGATCGCAGCTCCTACAATGAGCAGTTCTTC. Translation: CSVDRSSYNEQFF. The chain links TRBV29-1 to TRBJ2-1; the D is unclear. The CDR3 is 13 amino acids. Trimming left V 3 bases short and J 0 bases short, with 6 bases between. Germline CDR1 is SQVTM and CDR2 is ANQGSEA.